This T cell receptor (beta chain) appears in the sequencing data of a study of T cell responses to AZD1222 COVID-19 vaccine. As to this clone: Antigen specificity is unknown.

The method was immunoSEQ multiplex PCR; TCRdb's version includes in-frame clones alone and lacks a portion of them. Here the sample spans approximately 140,000 clones, about 90% being singletons. Study-level findings and limits: Dominant CD4 TCR responses targeted spike regions 160-218 and 743-854.

The starting material was peripheral blood, obtained 28 days after the second AZD1222 dose. This TCR came from an adult who received the AZD1222 COVID-19 vaccine.

CDR3 residues: CASSIVGRGELFF. In DNA, the CDR3 is TGTGCCAGTAGTATAGTCGGGCGCGGGGAGCTGTTTTTT. The chain joins TRBV19 to TRBJ2-2; the D is unclear. CDR3 length: 13 residues. CDR1 is LNHDA, CDR2 SQIVND, per germline (reference sequence). Trimming shortened V by 1 base and J by 7 bases, and 7 bases separated the two germline ends.